Listed here are 32 T cell receptor beta chains from one sample, sequenced in a study of cytomegalovirus exposure and HLA in healthy donors (dated by TCRdb to the late 2010s). The library relied on the immunoSEQ multiplex PCR assay. The multiplex PCR relied on a mix of 60 forward primers for TCR Vbeta segments and 13 reverse primers for TCR Jbeta segments. TCRdb retrieved this table from immuneACCESS and kept in-frame rearrangements only. Not all clones are present; in checked studies, unresolved V genes account for under half, and no reason is known for the remainder. Across this sample there are about 120,000 clones, with about 68% seen only once. The ten largest clones add up to 9.5% of the sample. Sequencing was done on a sample of PBMCs. The receptors shown here come from a woman aged 35 to 49 in good health and CMV-seropositive.

The rearrangement uses TRBV6-5 and TRBJ2-3; maybe TRBD2 (5 bases). Germline V gene sequence: CDR1 MNHEY, CDR2 SVGAGI. V lost 2 bases, J lost 0 bases, and 12 bases lay in between. CDR3 length: 16 amino acids. The CDR3 DNA reads as TGTGCCAGCAGTTACCTCGTCCGCGGGAGCACAGATACGCAGTATTTT. It encodes CASSYLVRGSTDTQYF.

The V and J genes are TRBV30 and TRBJ1-5, with TRBD1 as a possible D gene (5 bases). The V and J ends lost 0 bases and 3 bases respectively, with 9 bases between them. The germline CDR1 and CDR2 sequences are GTSNPN and SVGIG (reference sequence). The CDR3 covers 14 residues. The CDR3, as DNA: TGTGCCTGGAGTGTAGGGGCGTACAATCAGCCCCAGCATTTT. Protein: CAWSVGAYNQPQHF. The full variable domain, its missing parts supplied by reference TRBV30 and TRBJ1-5, is SQTIHQWPATLVQPVGSPLSLECTVEGTSNPNLYWYRQAAGRGLQLLFYSVGIGQISSEVPQNLSASRPQDRQFILSSKKLLLSDSGFYLCAWSVGAYNQPQHFGDGTRLSIL.

The V gene is TRBV29-1, the J gene TRBJ1-3, with a tentative D call TRBD1 (6 bases). Looked up from germline, CDR1 is SQVTM and CDR2 is ANQGSEA. This CDR3 comprises 12 residues. The CDR3 region has the DNA TGCGGGGGGGGCAACACTGGAAACACCATATATTTT. This gives the protein CGGGNTGNTIYF.

The V and J genes are TRBV7-2 and TRBJ2-7, with TRBD1 matching over 7 bases. The CDR3 length is 15 residues. V trimming: 3 bases; J trimming: 3 bases; junction bases outside the gene matches: 8. Germline CDR1 and CDR2: SGHTA and FQGNSA. The CDR3 sequence: CASSLATGENYEQYF. CDR3 nucleotides: TGTGCCAGCAGCTTGGCAACAGGGGAAAACTACGAGCAGTACTTC.

V usage is TRBV19 and J usage is TRBJ2-1; weak D call: TRBD1 (5 bases). The CDR3 runs to 14 residues. CDR1 LNHDA and CDR2 SQIVND come from the germline V gene (reference sequence). Trimming removed 5 bases at V and 6 bases at J, with 14 bases between. In DNA form, the CDR3 reads TGTGCCAGTAGTTTGTACAGGCCAGCCAATGAGCAGTTCTTC. Its protein product is CASSLYRPANEQFF.

This rearrangement joins TRBV5-8 to TRBJ2-4, with 9 bases fitting TRBD1. CDR1 is SGHTS and CDR2 is YDEGEE in the germline V gene. J lost 7 bases, V lost 0 bases, and 8 bases had no gene match. The CDR3 contains 16 residues. The CDR3: CASSLAGLGTGNIQYF. CDR3 in DNA: TGTGCCAGCAGCTTGGCAGGTCTAGGGACAGGGAACATTCAGTACTTC.

The V gene is TRBV7-3, the J gene TRBJ2-1; TRBD1 aligns across 10 bases. The germline gives CDR1 SGHTA, CDR2 FQGTGA. CDR3 length equals 17 residues. Unmatched junction bases numbered 8, after V lost 5 bases and J lost 1 base. In DNA, the CDR3 is TGTGCCAGCAGCCTAATACCGGGACAGGGGTCCTACAATGAGCAGTTCTTC. It is translated as CASSLIPGQGSYNEQFF. The complete variable domain, with remaining parts taken from reference TRBV7-3 and TRBJ2-1, reads GAGVSQTPSNKVTEKGKYVELRCDPISGHTALYWYRQSLGQGPEFLIYFQGTGAADDSGLPNDRFFAVRPEGSVSTLKIQRTERGDSAVYLCASSLIPGQGSYNEQFFGPGTRLTVL.

This clone was detected a few times. The chain joins TRBV7-2 to TRBJ2-1; no definite D call. The CDR3 covers 11 residues. V was pared by 2 bases and J by 9 bases, with 5 bases between. Germline V gives CDR1 SGHTA, CDR2 FQGNSA. The CDR3 coding sequence is TGTGCCAGCAGCTTACGGGTTGAGCAGTTCTTC. Its protein is CASSLRVEQFF.

The chain couples TRBV7-2 to TRBJ2-7, with 7 bases matching TRBD2. V lost 1 base and J lost 2; bases outside the gene matches: 5. The CDR3 has 15 residues. Germline V gene sequence: CDR1 SGHTA, CDR2 FQGNSA. In DNA form, the CDR3 reads TGTGCCAGCAGCTTAGGTTCCAGCGGGACCTACGAGCAGTACTTC. Translation gives CASSLGSSGTYEQYF.

J is TRBJ2-1 and V is TRBV30; 12 bases agree with TRBD2. The V gene's germline CDR1 is GTSNPN and CDR2 SVGIG (reference sequence). V lost 4 bases to trimming and J lost 0 bases; unmatched junction nucleotides: 16. The CDR3 contains 20 residues. The CDR3 nucleotides are TGTGCCTGGAAGAATAAGCGGACTAGCGGGGTCGGGAACTCCTACAATGAGCAGTTCTTC. Protein sequence: CAWKNKRTSGVGNSYNEQFF. Full variable domain (remainder filled in from reference TRBV30 and TRBJ2-1): SQTIHQWPATLVQPVGSPLSLECTVEGTSNPNLYWYRQAAGRGLQLLFYSVGIGQISSEVPQNLSASRPQDRQFILSSKKLLLSDSGFYLCAWKNKRTSGVGNSYNEQFFGPGTRLTVL.

As concerns this clone: The final CDR3 position lacks the conserved phenylalanine or tryptophan, pointing to a likely read error. This chain links TRBV11-2 with TRBJ2-7; weak D call: TRBD2 (6 bases). This CDR3 spans 18 amino acids. The ends were cut back, 5 bases at V and 0 bases at J, with 23 bases in the middle. Per germline, CDR1 SGHAT and CDR2 FQNNGV. The CDR3 DNA is TGTGCCAGCAGCCCCTCCCCGAGGCCGCGGGGCGGCTCCTACGAGCAGTACCTC. This encodes CASSPSPRPRGGSYEQYL.

V usage is TRBV6-1 and J usage is TRBJ2-2; 11 positions agree with TRBD1. Germline V lookup: CDR1 MNHNS, CDR2 SASEGT. CDR3 length: 15 residues. The V segment lost 2 bases and the J segment 6 bases; nucleotides outside the gene matches: 2. The CDR3 coding sequence is TGTGCCAGCAGTGAACCGGGACAGGGGGCCGGGGAGCTGTTTTTT. Its protein is CASSEPGQGAGELFF.

The chain employs TRBV6-4 and TRBJ2-3; perhaps TRBD2 as D (5 bases). V lost 4 bases, J lost 1 base, and 9 bases lay in between. CDR3 length equals 14 residues. Germline V gene data show CDR1 as MRHNA and CDR2 as SNTAGT. CDR3 amino acids: CASSVDSGTDTQYF. Here the CDR3 DNA reads TGTGCCAGCAGTGTGGACTCCGGCACAGATACGCAGTATTTT.

V usage is TRBV15 and J usage is TRBJ2-2, with D possibly TRBD2 on 6 matching bases. V was clipped by 1 base and J by 2 bases, with 11 bases between them. The CDR3 consists of 16 residues. The germline V gene has CDR1 LNHNV and CDR2 YYDKDF (reference sequence). The CDR3 nucleotides are TGTGCCACCAGCAGAGCCCTACTAGCAAACACCGGGGAGCTGTTTTTT. Translating it yields CATSRALLANTGELFF. The complete variable domain, with remaining parts taken from reference TRBV15 and TRBJ2-2, reads DAMVIQNPRYQVTQFGKPVTLSCSQTLNHNVMYWYQQKSSQAPKLLFHYYDKDFNNEADTPDNFQSRRPNTSFCFLDIRSPGLGDTAMYLCATSRALLANTGELFFGEGSRLTVL.

In this sample, this clone turned up a few times. This chain joins TRBV4-1 and TRBJ1-3; 9 bases agree with TRBD1. The junction had 6 bases not matched to a gene; V was cut back by 4 bases and J by 2 bases. This CDR3 is built from 16 residues. Germline V lookup: CDR1 MGHRA, CDR2 YSYEKL. CDR3 protein: CASSRPGQGTGNTIYF. CDR3 nucleotides: TGCGCCAGCAGCCGCCCGGGACAGGGAACTGGAAACACCATATATTTT.

In this sample, this clone turned up once. V usage is TRBV10-3 and J usage is TRBJ1-2; 9 bases are shared with TRBD1. The CDR3 runs 16 residues. Germline V CDR1 and CDR2: ENHRY, SYGVKD. The J segment lost 8 bases and the V segment lost 3 bases, leaving 13 bases of the junction unmatched. The CDR3 region is CAISEHGGQGIRGYTF. For the CDR3, the DNA is TGTGCCATCAGTGAACACGGTGGACAGGGGATCAGAGGCTACACCTTC.

This clone appeared a few times. This chain joins TRBV7-3 and TRBJ2-1, with 8 bases matching TRBD2. CDR1 and CDR2 (germline): SGHTA, FQGTGA. V shed 5 bases and J 10 bases; nucleotides not matched to a gene: 4. The CDR3 consists of 12 residues. The CDR3 DNA is TGTGCCAGCAGCGTTAGCGGGAAAGAGCAGTTCTTC. Protein sequence: CASSVSGKEQFF.

The gene calls are TRBV6-5 and TRBJ2-7; perhaps TRBD1 as D (6 bases). The V end lost 3 bases, the J end lost 1 base, and 13 bases lay between the germline ends. The CDR3 length is 15 residues. The germline CDR1 and CDR2 sequences are MNHEY and SVGAGI. DNA of the CDR3: TGTGCCAGCAGTTATCAGTCTAGGGGGTCCTACGAGCAGTACTTC. The encoded protein is CASSYQSRGSYEQYF.

In this sample, this clone turned up a few times. This chain links TRBV6-6 with TRBJ1-5; D not resolved. Germline V gene sequence: CDR1 MNHNY, CDR2 SVGAGI (reference sequence). The V end was cut by 2 bases, the J end by 7 bases, with 12 bases between. This CDR3 is 14 amino acids long. The CDR3 reads CASSYRGGGQPQHF. The CDR3 DNA sequence: TGTGCCAGCAGTTACCGAGGTGGTGGCCAGCCCCAGCATTTT.

Turning to this clone: One end of the junction fails to match germline, which may point to a read error. The chain couples TRBV5-4 to TRBJ2-3; TRBD1 matches at 8 bases. Germline V gene lookup returns CDR1 SGHNT and CDR2 YYREEE (reference sequence). This CDR3 contains 15 residues. The CDR3 reads CASSPPDRVTNTQYF. The CDR3 nucleotides read TGTGCCAGCAGCCCGCCGGACAGGGTCACAAATACGCAGTATTTT.

This clone was picked up a small number of times. The chain is built from TRBV10-3 and TRBJ1-2, with TRBD1 matching over 8 bases. The trim removed 2 bases at V and 8 bases at J, leaving 10 bases unmatched. In germline, CDR1 is ENHRY, CDR2 SYGVKD. This CDR3 region has 15 residues. The DNA of the CDR3 is TGTGCCATCAGTGAGCAGGACAGGGTTGGACGCGGCTACACCTTC. Amino acids: CAISEQDRVGRGYTF.

This chain joins TRBV11-1 and TRBJ2-3; the match to TRBD1 covers 8 bases. From germline, CDR1 is SGHAT and CDR2 FQDESV (reference sequence). V shed 2 bases, J shed 4 bases, and the junction held 5 bases outside the gene matches. This CDR3 has 15 residues. CDR3 amino acids: CASSLSTTGADTQYF. The CDR3 DNA follows: TGTGCCAGCAGCTTAAGCACGACAGGGGCAGATACGCAGTATTTT. The full variable domain, in which reference TRBV11-1 and TRBJ2-3 provide the parts outside the CDR3, is EAEVAQSPRYKITEKSQAVAFWCDPISGHATLYWYRQILGQGPELLVQFQDESVVDDSQLPKDRFSAERLKGVDSTLKIQPAELGDSAMYLCASSLSTTGADTQYFGPGTRLTVL.

This chain joins TRBV27 and TRBJ2-3; D perhaps matches TRBD2 (7 bases). CDR3 size: 17 residues. Germline V CDR1 and CDR2: MNHEY, SMNVEV (reference sequence). V dropped 6 bases and J dropped 7 bases, with 26 bases sitting between them. The CDR3 DNA is TGTGCCAGCAGCCCCCTGGGGGGGCGTTCACTGCGGAATACGCAGTATTTT. Protein sequence: CASSPLGGRSLRNTQYF.

A word on this clone: Distinct nucleotide sequences in the sample also encode this CDR3. V usage is TRBV5-1 and J usage is TRBJ2-1, with 11 bases fitting TRBD2. Germline V gene sequence: CDR1 SGHRS, CDR2 YFSETQ. With 2 bases clipped from V and 0 bases from J, the junction kept 1 base outside the gene matches. The CDR3 extends over 16 amino acids. CDR3 nucleotide sequence: TGCGCCAGCAGCTTAGGACTAGCGGGCTCCTACAATGAGCAGTTCTTC. This sequence encodes CASSLGLAGSYNEQFF.

The V and J genes are TRBV6-4 and TRBJ2-2; D is uncertain. In germline, CDR1 is MRHNA, CDR2 SNTAGT. The CDR3 loop spans 13 amino acids. V lost 3 bases to trimming and J lost 0 bases, with 2 bases between them. DNA of the CDR3: TGTGCCAGCAGTGATACGAACACCGGGGAGCTGTTTTTT. It translates to CASSDTNTGELFF.

The CDR3, as DNA: TGTGCCAGCAGCCGGCCCCTCCAGGGGGACCAAGAGACCCAGTACTTC. Encoded protein: CASSRPLQGDQETQYF. The V call is TRBV5-6, the J call TRBJ2-5; the match to TRBD1 covers 7 bases. Germline trimming cut 4 bases from V and 0 bases from J; bases unmatched to any gene: 9. CDR3 length equals 16 residues. Germline CDR1 SGHDT, CDR2 YYEEEE.

The rearrangement joins TRBV7-2 to TRBJ1-4; tentatively, D is TRBD1 (5 bases). This CDR3 contains 14 residues. The V and J ends lost 5 bases and 8 bases respectively, with 15 bases between them. The germline V gene has CDR1 SGHTA and CDR2 FQGNSA. The CDR3 nucleotides read TGTGCCAGCAGCCCCGGGACGGAGGGGGAAAAACTGTTTTTT. Amino acids: CASSPGTEGEKLFF.

The rearrangement uses TRBV28 and TRBJ1-4, with a possible D match to TRBD1 (6 bases). V lost 4 bases, J lost 2 bases, and 11 bases lay in between. CDR3 size: 15 residues. From germline, CDR1 is MDHEN and CDR2 SYDVKM. The CDR3 DNA is TGTGCCAGCAGTTGGACAGCCGGGACTAATGAAAAACTGTTTTTT. Translation gives CASSWTAGTNEKLFF.

The chain employs TRBV5-6 and TRBJ1-2; 7 bases line up with TRBD1. The germline gives CDR1 SGHDT, CDR2 YYEEEE. This CDR3 is 14 amino acids long. V shed 7 bases, J shed 4 bases, and the junction held 10 bases outside the gene matches. The CDR3 loop is CASHGTALIYGYTF. The CDR3 DNA is TGTGCCAGCCACGGGACAGCGCTTATCTATGGCTACACCTTC.

The chain links TRBV15 to TRBJ1-5, with 9 bases lining up with TRBD1. The CDR3 loop spans 15 amino acids. V was clipped by 8 bases and J by 2 bases; unmatched bases: 7. Looked up from germline, CDR1 is LNHNV and CDR2 is YYDKDF (reference sequence). The CDR3 region has the DNA TGTGCCACCGAGAAAAGGACAGGGGGCAATCAGCCCCAGCATTTT. This codes for CATEKRTGGNQPQHF.

This rearrangement joins TRBV4-2 to TRBJ1-5, with D tentatively TRBD1 (5 bases). V lost 0 bases and J lost 5, with 11 bases in between. The CDR3 is made up of 15 amino acids. CDR1 and CDR2 from the germline V gene are LGHNA and YNFKEQ. The CDR3 nucleotides read TGTGCCAGCAGCCAAGATATGACAGTGGATCAGCCCCAGCATTTT. This sequence encodes CASSQDMTVDQPQHF.

This clone was seen a few times. The genes are TRBV18 and TRBJ2-7; D might be TRBD2 (5 bases). Germline V gene lookup returns CDR1 KGHSH and CDR2 LQKENI. Trimming stripped 5 bases from V and 6 bases from J, with 17 bases between. This CDR3 contains 14 residues. The CDR3 loop reads CASSVKTDLSEQYF. The CDR3 nucleotides are TGTGCCAGCTCAGTAAAGACGGACTTGAGCGAGCAGTACTTC.